This TCR beta chain was observed in a study of Ad26.COV2.S vaccination and SARS-CoV-2 variants. Treatment described: roughly 18 received Ad26.COV2.S at low or high dose, single or two shots; 5 received placebo; per-sample allocation not given. The samples date from day 63 after the first vaccine or placebo injection. Profiling relied on immunoSEQ multiplex PCR, and the TCRdb table lists in-frame clones only, not all of them. The sample has some 640,000 clones, 80% to 90% seen once. Only one count was recorded for this clone. This sequence originates from a person between 18 and 59 years old who received the Ad26.COV2.S COVID-19 vaccine or a placebo. Sample: peripheral blood, taken in a trial of Ad26.COV2.S vaccine versus placebo.

The CDR3 is CASSGEGGTYEQYF. CDR3 in DNA: TGTGCCAGCAGCGGGGAGGGTGGAACCTACGAGCAGTACTTC. The J gene is TRBJ2-7, the V gene TRBV27, with 7 positions matching TRBD2. From germline, CDR1 is MNHEY and CDR2 SMNVEV (reference sequence). The CDR3 spans 14 residues. V trimming: 6 bases; J trimming: 2 bases; junction bases outside the gene matches: 7.